Below are 3 T cell receptor beta chains sequenced from a single sample in a study of Ad26.COV2.S vaccination and SARS-CoV-2 variants. Treatment specified: roughly 18 received Ad26.COV2.S at low or high dose, single or two shots; a few received placebo; per-sample allocation not given. The samples date from day 63 after the first vaccine or placebo injection. Assay: immunoSEQ multiplex PCR; the TCRdb copy retains only in-frame clones and omits some. This sample carries approximately 420,000 clones, 70% to 90% of them seen once, and the ten largest clones take 3.5% to 4%. The sequences come from peripheral blood, collected in a trial of Ad26.COV2.S vaccine versus placebo. These receptors originate from a person aged 18-60 years who received the Ad26.COV2.S COVID-19 vaccine or a placebo.

This chain links TRBV4-1 with TRBJ1-1; D is undetermined. The V gene lost 4 bases and the J gene lost 4 bases, with 16 bases spanning the gap. This CDR3 region has 15 residues. The germline gives CDR1 MGHRA, CDR2 YSYEKL. Here the CDR3 reads CASSLSPDGGTEAFF. CDR3 coding DNA: TGCGCCAGCAGCCTTAGTCCGGACGGCGGCACTGAAGCTTTCTTT.

In its sample, this clone was seen once. V usage is TRBV11-2 and J usage is TRBJ2-5; 8 bases fit TRBD2. The germline gives CDR1 SGHAT, CDR2 FQNNGV. The ends lost 3 bases at V and 5 bases at J; junction bases unmatched: 5. This CDR3 spans 14 amino acids. The CDR3: CASSFTGGRETQYF. CDR3 nucleotide sequence: TGTGCCAGCAGCTTCACGGGGGGGCGGGAGACCCAGTACTTC.

The chain carries TRBV19 and TRBJ1-6; unclear D gene. The CDR3 contains 15 residues. V shed 3 bases and J shed 5 bases, with 11 bases lying between them. Germline CDR1 reads LNHDA; CDR2 reads SQIVND (reference sequence). The CDR3 sequence is CASSISGRNNSPLHF. CDR3 bases: TGTGCCAGTAGTATTAGTGGCCGGAATAATTCACCCCTCCACTTT.